The TCR beta chain described here comes from a study of T cells after yellow fever vaccination. Study details: Any fraction with a low cell number was prepared using SMART-Seq v4 Ultra Low Input. Findings and caveats of the study: Sorted repertoires could include abundant contaminating clonotypes from bulk cells.

J lost 0 bases, V lost 10 bases, and 16 bases had no gene match. The CDR3 is made up of 18 amino acids. CDR1 is MNHEY and CDR2 is SMNVEV in the germline V gene (reference sequence). TCRdb re-analysed the 5' RACE reads in MiXCR, keeping a single row per CDR3 protein. The data contain roughly 170,000 distinct CDR3 sequences, approximately 9.7% of them singletons. This clonotype turned up a few times. The target antigen is unknown. V and J are TRBV27 and TRBJ2-7; 12 bases are shared with TRBD2. This TCR derives from a young man who received the YFV17D yellow fever vaccine. The sequencing used CD8+ T cells sorted from PBMCs, collected 45 days after the yellow fever booster vaccination. As DNA, the CDR3 is TGTGCCAACCCGACACCCGGACTAGCGGGGTTAAACTCCTACGAGCAGTACGTC. Translation: CANPTPGLAGLNSYEQYV.